The source of this TCR beta chain is a study of tumor-infiltrating lymphocytes in primary liver carcinoma. Across the study: Male and female patients aged 30 to 69 years made up the cohort.

In its sample, this clonotype was seen once. The roughly 19-32 mg bulk tissue piece was not sorted before simultaneous RNA and DNA extraction. A constant-region primer primed TCR beta cDNA synthesis from 400 to 550 ng of total RNA. Employing slightly modified ARM-PCR, three nested multiplex PCR rounds were run, and these gave rise to the TCR beta libraries. From the multiplex PCR reads, TCRdb called clonotypes with MiXCR, one entry per CDR3 protein. This repertoire shows some 180,000 distinct CDR3 sequences, around four fifths found once; its top ten account for 15% to 20%. The TCR was taken from a man aged 35-49 years with primary liver carcinoma and hepatitis B virus infection. Material: tumor tissue from primary liver carcinoma.

CDR3 coding DNA: TGTGCCAGCAGCACCAACGACGGGGTACGCGCTTTCTTT. This sequence encodes CASSTNDGVRAFF. This chain uses TRBV7-3 with TRBJ1-1; D remains unclear. V dropped 5 bases and J dropped 11 bases, with 18 bases sitting between them. Germline assignment: CDR1 SGHTA and CDR2 FQGTGA. CDR3 length: 13 amino acids.